This TCR beta chain was identified in a study of early stage breast cancer tumors. Each sample had two DNA replicates, 0.5 ug blood or about 1.4 ug tissue. Using immunoSEQ multiplex PCR, the repertoire was profiled, and TCRdb retains in-frame clones only, with some absent. The sample carries about 17,000 clones, around 83% recorded once. Germline V CDR1 and CDR2: SGHAT, FQDESV (reference sequence). V shed 4 bases, J shed 5 bases, and the junction held 10 bases outside the gene matches. The CDR3 has 15 amino acids. This clonotype was obtained from a person aged 70 to 80 with breast cancer. The sample consisted of blood. The gene calls are TRBV11-1 and TRBJ2-5; 7 positions match TRBD1. For the CDR3, the DNA is TGTGCCAGCAGCTCTCCGACAGGGCTGGGGGAGACCCAGTACTTC. This sequence encodes CASSSPTGLGETQYF.